What follows describes a single T cell receptor beta chain. The germline V gene has CDR1 MNHEY and CDR2 SVGEGT. The CDR3 is 11 residues long. Trimming pared 5 bases from V and 8 bases from J, leaving 9 bases between. In the original analysis: Amplification with reference gene primers provided the estimates of nucleated cell counts. TCRdb keeps only in-frame clones here, not all; method: immunoSEQ multiplex PCR. That table furnishes V, J and clone size, whereas the DNA furnished D and trimming. This table holds 150,000 to 180,000 clones, over 65% found once. This specimen belongs to a study of blood T cell repertoires in COVID-19. Study context: The samples span acute and convalescent COVID-19 from the United States, Italy and Spain. In each case, the material was cDNA or gDNA derived from T cells, B-cell-depleted T cells, or PBMCs.

The sequencing sample was made of peripheral blood. The source is a man of 80 years or more with acute or convalescent COVID-19. The chain combines TRBV6-2 or TRBV6-3 with TRBJ1-2; possible D gene TRBD1, 5 bases. CDR3 amino acids: CASSTGGGYTF. CDR3 sequence (DNA): TGTGCCAGCAGTACGGGGGGAGGCTACACCTTC.